This T cell receptor beta chain was recorded in a study of human T cells and chemical hapten exposure. Points from the study as a whole: Large CDR3 similarity clusters arose significantly more often from expanded TCRs than from controls. After DPC sensitization, TCRs above 1 in 1000 frequency showed no change.

MiXCR, run by TCRdb on the RACE reads, gives a single entry per CDR3 protein. The sample lists approximately 110,000 distinct CDR3 sequences; 11% were seen once. This clonotype has a handful of counts. Antigen specificity is unknown. The CDR3 is 19 amino acids. With 3 bases clipped from V and 7 bases from J, the junction kept 16 bases outside the gene matches. The V gene's germline CDR1 is GTSNPN and CDR2 SVGIG (reference sequence). The time point denotes: patch test 1, 2 weeks after DPC sensitization. As for treatment: therapeutic diphenylcyclopropenone sensitization with weekly scalp DPC. Blood draws preceded each patch test application.

The starting material was whole blood, obtained in connection with sensitization to the hapten diphenylcyclopropenone (DPC). This clonotype was obtained from a woman between 35 and 50 years old with alopecia areata. Some clones in this sample may be carry-over from other donors' samples. V and J are TRBV30 and TRBJ1-6; 12 bases fit TRBD1. This CDR3 reads CAWSPLGSGQGARNSPLHF. For the CDR3, the DNA is TGTGCCTGGAGCCCCCTGGGTTCGGGACAGGGGGCACGGAATTCACCCCTCCACTTT.